The 2 T cell receptor beta chains presented below share a single source sample, sequenced in a study of technical replicates of blood from several donors. TCRdb's copy holds only in-frame clones and misses some; the assay was immunoSEQ multiplex PCR. The top ten hold about 3.8% of the sample, which has under 65,000 clones, about 94% seen once. Material: PBMCs. The source of these receptors is a human donor in good health. Some clones in this sample may be carry-over from other donors' samples.

In regard to this clone: This sample includes further DNA sequences coding for the same CDR3. The rearrangement links TRBV7-9 to TRBJ2-7, with 7 bases identical to TRBD1. CDR3 length equals 15 residues. The junction had 6 bases not matched to a gene; V was cut back by 0 bases and J by 4 bases. CDR1 and CDR2 from the germline V gene are SEHNR and FQNEAQ (reference sequence). For the CDR3, the DNA is TGTGCCAGCAGCTTAGCCTCAGGGGGAACATACGAGCAGTACTTC. It codes for CASSLASGGTYEQYF.

DNA of the CDR3: TGTGCCAGCAGCCGCAGTAGCAGTTACTACAATGAGCAGTTCTTC. Translation: CASSRSSSYYNEQFF. The rearrangement links TRBV7-9 to TRBJ2-1; D is unclear. Germline lookup yields CDR1 SEHNR and CDR2 FQNEAQ (reference sequence). This CDR3 is built from 15 residues. V was pared by 5 bases and J by 3 bases, with 14 bases between.